The rows below give T cell receptor beta chains drawn from one sample of a study of beta chain features in type 1 diabetes. Clones were sequenced by immunoSEQ multiplex PCR, and TCRdb holds only the in-frame ones, with some missing. This table holds some 270,000 clones, under 13% found once. Sequences were obtained from naive CD4+ T cells from blood. All receptors derive from a man in his thirties or forties with type 1 diabetes. CDR3s include the opening cysteine and the closing phenylalanine or tryptophan.

>TRBV7-2
CASSLSADTQYF
>TRBV11-2
CASSSTQGKVTQYF
>TRBV5-1
CASSLFGGASYNEQFF
>TRBV4-1
CASSQEQGGTDTQYF
>TRBV7-2
CASSLGLAASYEQYF
>TRBV5-1
CASSLRGLASTDTQYF
>TRBV2
CASKPGGPGHKFF
>TRBV4-1
CASSHNSGGTRANVLTF
>TRBV11-1
CASSSRDSSYNEQFF
>TRBV7-2
CASSPWPGQAYTGELFF
>TRBV7-3
CASSPTGVDEQFF
>TRBV18
CASSPTNPGEQYF
>TRBV4-1
CASSQAQGLGETQYF
>TRBV2
CASDKNNEQFF
>TRBV5-4
CASSLGLRITDTQYF
>TRBV4-2
CASSQERGAGVKTQYF
>TRBV4-1
CASSLFQVSGNTIYF
>TRBV9
CASSIGGGVETQYF
>TRBV6-6
CASSYLSNYGYTF
>TRBV15
CATSSAGTRPPYEQYF
>TRBV5-1
CASSAQDEAFF
>TRBV30
CAWSRLAGGPGVAQYF
>TRBV2
CASSERAPGAFF
>TRBV7-3
CASSLSAGGFSEPSF
>TRBV19
CASRSGLLRTGELFF
>TRBV4-2
CASSQGQGDGGYTF
>TRBV6-1
CASSDHYEQYF
>TRBV28
CASSLRGQGYQPQHF
>TRBV20-1
CSARQGDGYTF
>TRBV5-1
CASSLEGAGETQYF
>TRBV27
CALQPLGAF
>TRBV30
CAWSQGAGPETQYF
>TRBV7-2
CASSYRRNTEAFF